This TCR beta chain was observed in a study of OX40 agonist ivuxolimab in advanced cancers. Profiling relied on immunoSEQ multiplex PCR, and the TCRdb table lists in-frame clones only, not all of them. The sample holds about 76,000 clones; roughly 86% are singletons and the top ten take roughly 2.5%. CDR1 and CDR2 from the germline V gene are PRHDT and FYEKMQ (reference sequence). CDR3 length: 14 amino acids. Trimming took 2 bases from V and 2 from J, leaving 7 bases between them. V is TRBV13 and J is TRBJ1-3; D is undetermined. The sequences come from CD4+ or CD8+ T cells sorted from blood, collected in a trial of the OX40 agonist ivuxolimab. The sequence was collected from an adult with an advanced solid tumor such as melanoma, head and neck, liver or kidney cancer. CDR3 residues: CASSLRETGNTIYF. Written as DNA, the CDR3 is TGTGCCAGCAGCTTAAGAGAGACTGGAAACACCATATATTTT. Full variable domain (rest looked up from reference TRBV13 and TRBJ1-3): AAGVIQSPRHLIKEKRETATLKCYPIPRHDTVYWYQQGPGQDPQFLISFYEKMQSDKGSIPDRFSAQQFSDYHSELNMSSLELGDSALYFCASSLRETGNTIYFGEGSWLTVV.